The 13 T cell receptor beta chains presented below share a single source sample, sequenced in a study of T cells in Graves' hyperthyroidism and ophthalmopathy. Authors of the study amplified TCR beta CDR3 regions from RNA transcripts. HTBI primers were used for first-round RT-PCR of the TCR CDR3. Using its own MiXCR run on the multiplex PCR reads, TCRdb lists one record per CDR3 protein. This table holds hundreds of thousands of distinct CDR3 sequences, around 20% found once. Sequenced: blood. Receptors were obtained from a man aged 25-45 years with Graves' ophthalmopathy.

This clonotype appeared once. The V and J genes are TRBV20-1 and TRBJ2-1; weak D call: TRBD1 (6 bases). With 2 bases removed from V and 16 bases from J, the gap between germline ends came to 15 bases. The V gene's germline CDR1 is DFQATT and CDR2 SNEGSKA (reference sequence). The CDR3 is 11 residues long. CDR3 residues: CSARLTGKFFF. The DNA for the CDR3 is TGCAGTGCTAGATTAACAGGGAAATTTTTCTTC.

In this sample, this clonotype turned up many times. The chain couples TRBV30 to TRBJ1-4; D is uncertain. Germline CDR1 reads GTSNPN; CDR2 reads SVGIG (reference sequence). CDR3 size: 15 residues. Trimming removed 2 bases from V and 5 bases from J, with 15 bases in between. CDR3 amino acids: CAWSSSPRRNEKLFF. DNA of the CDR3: TGTGCCTGGAGTTCATCACCTAGAAGGAATGAAAAACTGTTTTTT.

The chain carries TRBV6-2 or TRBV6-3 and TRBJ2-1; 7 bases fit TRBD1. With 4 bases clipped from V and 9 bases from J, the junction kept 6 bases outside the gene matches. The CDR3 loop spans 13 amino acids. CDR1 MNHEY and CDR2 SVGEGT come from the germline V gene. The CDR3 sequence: CASSSAGTVEQFF. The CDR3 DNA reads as TGTGCCAGCAGTTCCGCCGGGACAGTTGAGCAGTTCTTC.

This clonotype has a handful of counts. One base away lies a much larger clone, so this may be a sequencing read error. The CDR3 DNA is TGTGCCAGCTCGGTTGACCCGAACACTGAAGCTTTCTTT. Its protein is CASSVDPNTEAFF. V and J are TRBV18 and TRBJ1-1; D unresolved. The CDR3 spans 13 residues. Per germline, CDR1 KGHSH and CDR2 LQKENI. Between the trimmed V and J ends, which lost 6 bases and 1 base, there was a span of 9 bases.

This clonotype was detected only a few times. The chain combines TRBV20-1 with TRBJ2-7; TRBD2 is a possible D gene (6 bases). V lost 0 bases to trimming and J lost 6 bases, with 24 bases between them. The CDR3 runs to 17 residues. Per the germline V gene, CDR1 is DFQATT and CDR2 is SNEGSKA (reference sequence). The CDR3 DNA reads TGCAGTGCTAGAGAAGTCCCCTGGGCGGGGCCCAGGGCCGAGCAGTACTTC. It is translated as CSAREVPWAGPRAEQYF.

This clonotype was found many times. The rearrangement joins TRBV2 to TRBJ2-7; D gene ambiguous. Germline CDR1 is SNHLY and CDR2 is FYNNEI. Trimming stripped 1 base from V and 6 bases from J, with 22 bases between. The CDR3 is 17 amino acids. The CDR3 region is CASSEEQANDFFREQYF. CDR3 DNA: TGTGCCAGCAGTGAAGAGCAAGCCAATGATTTTTTTCGCGAGCAGTACTTC. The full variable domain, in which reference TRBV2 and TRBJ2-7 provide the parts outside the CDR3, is EPEVTQTPSHQVTQMGQEVILRCVPISNHLYFYWYRQILGQKVEFLVSFYNNEISEKSEIFDDQFSVERPDGSNFTLKIRSTKLEDSAMYFCASSEEQANDFFREQYFGPGTRLTVT.

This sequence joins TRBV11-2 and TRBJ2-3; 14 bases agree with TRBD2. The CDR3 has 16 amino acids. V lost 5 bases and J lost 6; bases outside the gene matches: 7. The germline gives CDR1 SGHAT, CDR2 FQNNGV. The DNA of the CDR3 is TGTGCCAGCAGCAGGGGGACTAGCGGGAGTTTGGATACGCAGTATTTT. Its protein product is CASSRGTSGSLDTQYF. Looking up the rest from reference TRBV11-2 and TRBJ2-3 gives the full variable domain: EAGVAQSPRYKIIEKRQSVAFWCNPISGHATLYWYQQILGQGPKLLIQFQNNGVVDDSQLPKDRFSAERLKGVDSTLKIQPAKLEDSAVYLCASSRGTSGSLDTQYFGPGTRLTVL.

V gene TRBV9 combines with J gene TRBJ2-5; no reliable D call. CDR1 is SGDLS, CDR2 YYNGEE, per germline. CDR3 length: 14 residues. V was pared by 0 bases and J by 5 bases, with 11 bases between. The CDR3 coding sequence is TGTGCCAGCAGCGTAGCGTTTAGAACTGAGACCCAGTACTTC. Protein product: CASSVAFRTETQYF.

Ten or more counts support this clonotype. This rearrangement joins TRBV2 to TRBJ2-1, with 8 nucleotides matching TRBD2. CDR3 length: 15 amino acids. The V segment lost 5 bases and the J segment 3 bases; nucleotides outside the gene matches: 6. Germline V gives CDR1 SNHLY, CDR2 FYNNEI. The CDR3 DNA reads TGTGCCAGCAGTCCTGGGACTAGTCGCTACAATGAGCAGTTCTTC. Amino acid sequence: CASSPGTSRYNEQFF.

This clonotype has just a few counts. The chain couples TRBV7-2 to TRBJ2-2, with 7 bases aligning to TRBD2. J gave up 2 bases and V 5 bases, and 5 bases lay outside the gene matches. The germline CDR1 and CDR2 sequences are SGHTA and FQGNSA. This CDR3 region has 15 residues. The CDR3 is CASSPGLINTGELFF. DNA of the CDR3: TGTGCCAGCAGCCCGGGACTAATTAACACCGGGGAGCTGTTTTTT.

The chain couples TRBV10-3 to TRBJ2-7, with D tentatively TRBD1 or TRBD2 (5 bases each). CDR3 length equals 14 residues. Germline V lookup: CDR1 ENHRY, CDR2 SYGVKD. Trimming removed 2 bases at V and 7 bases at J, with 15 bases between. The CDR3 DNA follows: TGTGCCATCAGTGAGGGAAGGGACCCCGGGGAGCAGTACTTC. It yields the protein CAISEGRDPGEQYF.

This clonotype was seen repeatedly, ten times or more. DNA of the CDR3: TGTGCCAGCAGCCTACCGGGACAGGGCATTGATTCACCCCTCCACTTT. Its protein is CASSLPGQGIDSPLHF. J is TRBJ1-6 and V is TRBV28; 9 bases line up with TRBD1. J lost 8 bases, V lost 6 bases, and 11 bases had no gene match. The CDR3 runs to 16 residues. CDR1 and CDR2 from the germline V gene are MDHEN and SYDVKM.

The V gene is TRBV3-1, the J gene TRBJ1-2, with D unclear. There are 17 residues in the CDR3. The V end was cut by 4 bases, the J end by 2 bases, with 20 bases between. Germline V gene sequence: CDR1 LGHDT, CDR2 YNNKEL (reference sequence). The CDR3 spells CASSRSLRPLSNYGYTF. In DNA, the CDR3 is TGTGCCAGCAGCCGAAGCCTCCGTCCTCTATCGAACTATGGCTACACCTTC.